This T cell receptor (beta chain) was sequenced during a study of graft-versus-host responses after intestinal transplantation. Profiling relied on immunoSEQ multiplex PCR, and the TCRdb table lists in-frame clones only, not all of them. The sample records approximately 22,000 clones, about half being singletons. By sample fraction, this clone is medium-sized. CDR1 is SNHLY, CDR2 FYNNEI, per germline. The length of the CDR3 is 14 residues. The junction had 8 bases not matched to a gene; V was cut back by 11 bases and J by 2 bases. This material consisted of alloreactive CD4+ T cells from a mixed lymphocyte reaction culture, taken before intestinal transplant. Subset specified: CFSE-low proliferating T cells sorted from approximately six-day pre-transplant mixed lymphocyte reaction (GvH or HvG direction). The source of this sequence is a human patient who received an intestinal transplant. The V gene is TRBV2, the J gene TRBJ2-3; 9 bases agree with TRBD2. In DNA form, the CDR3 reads TGTGCCGGGGCGCAGGGACTAGCCACAGATACGCAGTATTTT. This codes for CAGAQGLATDTQYF.